This TCR beta chain is drawn from a study of OX40 agonist ivuxolimab in advanced cancers. Points from the study as a whole: Some patients who did not respond also had low normalized T-cell clonal expansion.

Produced via immunoSEQ multiplex PCR; TCRdb's table is partial and in-frame only. The sample carries around 60,000 clones, around 90% recorded once. Concerning this clone itself: No antigen is known for it.

This TCR derives from an adult with an advanced solid tumor such as melanoma, head and neck, liver or kidney cancer. The sample here was CD4+ or CD8+ T cells sorted from blood, taken in a trial of the OX40 agonist ivuxolimab.

CDR3 bases: TGTGCCAGCAGCAGGGGACTGGGCGGGTCGGCTGAAGCTTTCTTT. This codes for CASSRGLGGSAEAFF. V is TRBV5-5 and J is TRBJ1-1, with a possible D match to TRBD1 (5 bases). CDR1 SGHKS and CDR2 YYEKEE come from the germline V gene (reference sequence). This CDR3 contains 15 residues. V lost 4 bases and J 6 bases, leaving 19 bases between the germline ends.